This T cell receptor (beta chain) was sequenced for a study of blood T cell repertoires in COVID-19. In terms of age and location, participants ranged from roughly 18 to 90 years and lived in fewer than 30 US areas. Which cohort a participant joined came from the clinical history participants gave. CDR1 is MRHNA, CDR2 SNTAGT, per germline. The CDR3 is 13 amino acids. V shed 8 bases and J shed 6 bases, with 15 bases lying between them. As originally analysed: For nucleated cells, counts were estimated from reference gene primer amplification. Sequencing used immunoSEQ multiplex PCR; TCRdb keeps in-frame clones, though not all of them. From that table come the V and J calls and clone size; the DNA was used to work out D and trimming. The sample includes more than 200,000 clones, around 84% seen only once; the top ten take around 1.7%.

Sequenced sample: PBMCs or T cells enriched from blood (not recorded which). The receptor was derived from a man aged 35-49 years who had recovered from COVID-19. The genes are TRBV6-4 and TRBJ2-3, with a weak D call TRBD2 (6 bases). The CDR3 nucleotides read TGTGCCAGCCCCCCGGCGGGGAACGATACGCAGTATTTT. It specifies CASPPAGNDTQYF.